These T cell receptor beta chains were read from a single sample in a study of T cell responses to AZD1222 COVID-19 vaccine. Sequenced by immunoSEQ multiplex PCR; TCRdb stores in-frame clones only, minus some. This sample has roughly 58,000 clones, with 80% to 90% found just once. Specimen: peripheral blood, collected 28 days after the second AZD1222 dose. The receptors were gathered from an adult who received the AZD1222 COVID-19 vaccine. Each CDR3 is given with its conserved first and last residue. Fields, in order: J gene, D gene, V gene, clone size, CDR3 DNA, CDR3 protein. The D gene is left open where the match is weak. Rows give clone size only sometimes, using once, few, many, or a class for an expanded clone.

TRBJ2-1 | TRBD1 | TRBV14 | NA | TGTGCCAGCAGCCTGTCGGGACAGTCCTACAATGAGCAGTTCTTC | CASSLSGQSYNEQFF
TRBJ1-2 | TRBD1 | TRBV28 | NA | TGTGCCAGCAGTTTGGGACCGTTCGGACAGGGGTCGGGGTTAACGAACTATGGCTACACCTTC | CASSLGPFGQGSGLTNYGYTF
TRBJ2-2 | TRBD2 | TRBV7-3 | NA | TGTGCCAGCAGCTTAATTAAGGGACTAGGTATCGGCGGGGAGCTGTTTTTT | CASSLIKGLGIGGELFF
TRBJ2-7 | TRBD1 | TRBV10-3 | NA | TGTGCCATCAGTGAGCGGCAGGGGGCGATCGAGCAGTACTTC | CAISERQGAIEQYF
TRBJ1-2 | NA | TRBV6-1 | NA | TGTGCCAGCAGTGACGGTGGACCGAAACTGGTTGGCTACACCTTC | CASSDGGPKLVGYTF
TRBJ1-2 | NA | TRBV19 | NA | TGTGCCAGTAGTATGGGACGGAAAAACTATGGCTACACCTTC | CASSMGRKNYGYTF
TRBJ2-3 | TRBD2 | TRBV5-1 | NA | TGCGCCAGCAGCTTGGGGACTAGCGCAAAGGGGGTCGGCACAGATACGCAGTATTTT | CASSLGTSAKGVGTDTQYF
TRBJ1-5 | TRBD1 | TRBV2 | once | TGTGCCAGCAGCCGGGACAGCTTCAATCAGCCCCAGCATTTT | CASSRDSFNQPQHF
TRBJ2-7 | TRBD2 | TRBV9 | NA | TGTGCCAGCAGCGTAGGCGGACTAGCGCTTTACGAGCAGTACTTC | CASSVGGLALYEQYF
TRBJ1-3 | NA | TRBV29-1 | NA | TGCAGCGCAACCATAGACAAGACTGGAAACACCATATATTTT | CSATIDKTGNTIYF
TRBJ2-1 | NA | TRBV18 | NA | TGTGCCAGCTCACCGGTAGCGGACGACAATGAGCAGTTCTTC | CASSPVADDNEQFF
TRBJ1-3 | TRBD1 | TRBV10-3 | NA | TGTGCCATCAAACGGTTGGGGACAGCTACATCAGCGACTGGAAACACCATATATTTT | CAIKRLGTATSATGNTIYF
TRBJ1-4 | NA | TRBV19 | NA | TGTGCCAGTAGTATAGGGTGGCAGGCGGGTGAAAAACTGTTTTTT | CASSIGWQAGEKLFF
TRBJ1-6 | TRBD1 | TRBV7-2 | NA | TGTGCCAGCAGCTTGGGGGGACAGGGTAATTCACCCCTCCACTTT | CASSLGGQGNSPLHF
TRBJ1-2 | NA | TRBV19 | NA | TGTGCCAGTAGTCCGGCGGGGGAGTCCAACTATGGCTACACCTTC | CASSPAGESNYGYTF
TRBJ1-5 | NA | TRBV9 | NA | TGTGCCAGCAGCCCTAGTGACAGCCGCAATCAGCCCCAGCATTTT | CASSPSDSRNQPQHF
TRBJ2-3 | NA | TRBV5-1 | NA | TGCGCCAGCAGCTCCCAAGGGGCAGATACGCAGTATTTT | CASSSQGADTQYF
TRBJ1-5 | NA | TRBV9 | once | TGTGCCAGCAGCGTGACAGGCTATAGCAATCAGCCCCAGCATTTT | CASSVTGYSNQPQHF
TRBJ1-2 | NA | TRBV6-5 | NA | TGTGCCAGCAGCCCGACAGGCCCGAACTATGGCTACACCTTC | CASSPTGPNYGYTF
TRBJ2-7 | NA | TRBV9 | NA | TGTGCCAGCAGCGTAGGTGTAGGGGGGTCTTGGGAGCAGTACTTC | CASSVGVGGSWEQYF
TRBJ2-3 | TRBD1 | TRBV18 | NA | TGTGCCAGCTCACTAGACAGGGTAGATACGCAGTATTTT | CASSLDRVDTQYF
TRBJ2-1 | TRBD2 | TRBV5-1 | NA | TGCGCCAGCAGCTTGGCGAGCGGGGCCTACAATGAGCAGTTCTTC | CASSLASGAYNEQFF
TRBJ2-2 | NA | TRBV7-2 | NA | TGTGCCAGCAGCTTAGTTGGACTCCGCTTCGCGAACACCGGGGAGCTGTTTTTT | CASSLVGLRFANTGELFF
TRBJ1-6 | NA | TRBV7-9 | NA | TGTGCCAGCACCCATGGGAGGGTTGGGACACCCCTCCACTTT | CASTHGRVGTPLHF
TRBJ1-3 | NA | TRBV7-2 | NA | TGTGCCAGCAGCTTAAGCCATGCTGGAAACACCATATATTTT | CASSLSHAGNTIYF
TRBJ1-1 | NA | TRBV29-1 | NA | TGCAGCGTTGAAGCGGTTGGAGCTTTCTTT | CSVEAVGAFF
TRBJ2-5 | TRBD2 | TRBV6-2/TRBV6-3 | NA | TGTGCCAGCAGTTACGGGACTAGCGGGGCCACGGGGACCCAGTACTTC | CASSYGTSGATGTQYF
TRBJ2-2 | NA | TRBV11-3 | NA | TGTGCCAGCAGCTACCGGGGGAGCGGGGAGCTGTTTTTT | CASSYRGSGELFF
TRBJ2-2 | TRBD1 | TRBV7-3 | few | TGTGCCAGCAGCTTAATCTCCGGACAGGGGTTAGCCGGGGAGCTGTTTTTT | CASSLISGQGLAGELFF
TRBJ1-2 | TRBD1 | TRBV7-2 | NA | TGTGCCAGCAGCCTCCAGGGACAGGGGAATGGCTACACCTTC | CASSLQGQGNGYTF
TRBJ1-6 | TRBD1 | TRBV2 | NA | TGTGCCAGCAGAATGACAGGGTCCTATAATTCACCCCTCCACTTT | CASRMTGSYNSPLHF
TRBJ1-4 | NA | TRBV29-1 | NA | TGCAGCGTTGAAAGGAATGAAAAACTGTTTTTT | CSVERNEKLFF
TRBJ1-6 | NA | TRBV5-4 | NA | TGTGCCAGCAGCCCGTTTAGGGGGGCAAATTCACCCCTCCACTTT | CASSPFRGANSPLHF
TRBJ1-5 | NA | TRBV15 | once | TGTGCCACCAGCAGAGACAGGGGAGATCTTCAGCCCCAGCATTTT | CATSRDRGDLQPQHF
TRBJ2-5 | TRBD1 | TRBV18 | NA | TGTGCCAGCTCACCGAGGACAGGGGGCTTAGAGACCCAGTACTTC | CASSPRTGGLETQYF
TRBJ2-1 | TRBD1 | TRBV7-2 | NA | TGTGCCAGCAGCTTAGGGGGACAGGTGTTCAATGAGCAGTTCTTC | CASSLGGQVFNEQFF
TRBJ2-5 | NA | TRBV27 | NA | TGTGCCAGCAGCGCACTACAGGGAGGGGAGACCCAGTACTTC | CASSALQGGETQYF
TRBJ1-1 | TRBD1 | TRBV28 | NA | TGTGCCAGCAGTTCCCCCTGGGGGACAGGGAGTGGTGAAGCTTTCTTT | CASSSPWGTGSGEAFF
TRBJ2-7 | TRBD2 | TRBV10-3 | NA | TGTGCCATCAGTGAGTCGTTAGCGGGAGACCGCTCCTACGAGCAGTACTTC | CAISESLAGDRSYEQYF
TRBJ2-2 | NA | TRBV6-1 | NA | TGTGCCAGCAGTGAAATCTGGAACACCGGGGAGCTGTTTTTT | CASSEIWNTGELFF
TRBJ2-3 | NA | TRBV5-1 | NA | TGCGCCAGCAGAGAGACTGATACGCAGTATTTT | CASRETDTQYF